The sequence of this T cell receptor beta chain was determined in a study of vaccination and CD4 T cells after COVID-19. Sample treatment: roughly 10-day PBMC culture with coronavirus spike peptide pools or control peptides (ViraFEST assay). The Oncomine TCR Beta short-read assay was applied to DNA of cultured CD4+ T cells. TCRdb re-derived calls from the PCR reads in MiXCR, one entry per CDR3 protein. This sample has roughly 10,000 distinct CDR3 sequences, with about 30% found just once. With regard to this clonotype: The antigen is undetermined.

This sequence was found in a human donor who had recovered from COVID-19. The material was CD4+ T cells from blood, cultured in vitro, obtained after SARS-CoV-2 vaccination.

The CDR3 is CASHPWGVSSTDTQYF. CDR3 in DNA: TGTGCCAGCCACCCCTGGGGAGTTTCCAGCACAGATACGCAGTATTTT. The chain couples TRBV28 to TRBJ2-3; maybe TRBD2 (5 bases). CDR1 and CDR2 from the germline V gene are MDHEN and SYDVKM. The length of the CDR3 is 16 residues. The V and J ends lost 8 bases and 0 bases respectively, with 18 bases between them.